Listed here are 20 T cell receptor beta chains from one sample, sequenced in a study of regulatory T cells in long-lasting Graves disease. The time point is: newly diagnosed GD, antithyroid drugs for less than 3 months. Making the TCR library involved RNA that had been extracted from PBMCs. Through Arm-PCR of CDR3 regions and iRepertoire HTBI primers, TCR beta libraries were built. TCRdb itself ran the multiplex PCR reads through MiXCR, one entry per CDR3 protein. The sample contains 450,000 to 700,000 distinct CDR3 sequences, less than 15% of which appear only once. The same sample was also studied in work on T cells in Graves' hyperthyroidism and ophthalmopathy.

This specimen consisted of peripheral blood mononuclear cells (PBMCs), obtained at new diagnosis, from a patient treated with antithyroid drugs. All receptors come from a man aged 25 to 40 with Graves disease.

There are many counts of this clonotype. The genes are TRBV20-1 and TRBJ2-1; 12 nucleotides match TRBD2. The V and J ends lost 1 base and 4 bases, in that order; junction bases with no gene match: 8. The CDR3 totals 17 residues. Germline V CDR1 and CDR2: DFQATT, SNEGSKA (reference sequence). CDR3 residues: CSARVLASGRVYNEQFF. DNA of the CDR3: TGCAGTGCTAGAGTTCTGGCTAGCGGGAGGGTTTACAATGAGCAGTTCTTC.

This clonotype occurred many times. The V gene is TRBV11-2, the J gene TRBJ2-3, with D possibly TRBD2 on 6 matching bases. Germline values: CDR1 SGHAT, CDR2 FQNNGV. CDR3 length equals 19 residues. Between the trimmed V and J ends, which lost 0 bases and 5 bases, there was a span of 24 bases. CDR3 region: CASSLDRGRMRAREDTQYF. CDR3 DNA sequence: TGTGCCAGCAGCTTAGATCGAGGGAGGATGCGGGCGAGGGAAGATACGCAGTATTTT.

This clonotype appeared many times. DNA for the CDR3: TGTGCCAGCAGCTGGCTCGCCGACGAGCAGTACTTC. It specifies CASSWLADEQYF. The V gene is TRBV12-3 or TRBV12-4, the J gene TRBJ2-7; D remains ambiguous. The length of the CDR3 is 12 residues. V was clipped by 6 bases and J by 5 bases, with 11 bases between them.

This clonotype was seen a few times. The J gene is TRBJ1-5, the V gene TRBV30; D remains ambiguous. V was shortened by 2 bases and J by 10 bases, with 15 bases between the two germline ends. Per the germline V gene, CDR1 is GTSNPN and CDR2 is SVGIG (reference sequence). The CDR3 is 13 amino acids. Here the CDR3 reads CAWSPRVSGPQHF. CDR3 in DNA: TGTGCCTGGAGTCCAAGGGTATCGGGACCCCAGCATTTT.

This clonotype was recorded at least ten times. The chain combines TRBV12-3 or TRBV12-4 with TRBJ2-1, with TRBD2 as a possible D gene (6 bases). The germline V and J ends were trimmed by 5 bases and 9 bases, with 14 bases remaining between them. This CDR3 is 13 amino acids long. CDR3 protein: CASSPSGEGEQFF. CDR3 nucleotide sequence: TGTGCCAGCAGTCCTTCGGGGGAAGGTGAGCAGTTCTTC.

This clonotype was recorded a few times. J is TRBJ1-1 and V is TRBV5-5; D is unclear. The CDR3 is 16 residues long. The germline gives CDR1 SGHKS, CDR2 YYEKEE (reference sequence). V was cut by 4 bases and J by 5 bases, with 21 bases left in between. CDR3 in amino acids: CASSLGEGVRFTEAFF. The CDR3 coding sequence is TGTGCCAGCAGCCTCGGGGAGGGCGTTAGGTTTACTGAAGCTTTCTTT.

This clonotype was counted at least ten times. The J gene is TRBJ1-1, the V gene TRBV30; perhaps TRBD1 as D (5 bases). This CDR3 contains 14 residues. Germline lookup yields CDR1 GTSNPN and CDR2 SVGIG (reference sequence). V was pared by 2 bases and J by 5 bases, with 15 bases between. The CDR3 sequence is CAWSSRAARTEAFF. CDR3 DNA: TGTGCCTGGAGTTCCAGGGCGGCGAGAACTGAAGCTTTCTTT.

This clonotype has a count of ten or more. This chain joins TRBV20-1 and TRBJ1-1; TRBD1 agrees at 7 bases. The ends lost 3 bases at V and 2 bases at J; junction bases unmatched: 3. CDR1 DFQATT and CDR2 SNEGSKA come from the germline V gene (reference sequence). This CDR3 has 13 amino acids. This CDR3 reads CSASGTANTEAFF. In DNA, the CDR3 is TGCAGTGCTAGTGGGACAGCCAACACTGAAGCTTTCTTT.

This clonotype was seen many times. The CDR3 DNA is TGTGCCAGCACCTCAGGGGGAGGCGGCTACACCTTC. Protein: CASTSGGGGYTF. The chain recombines TRBV28 with TRBJ1-2; TRBD1 matches at 7 bases. With V trimmed by 7 bases and J by 8 bases, 7 bases remained unmatched. The CDR3 has 12 amino acids. In germline, CDR1 is MDHEN, CDR2 SYDVKM.

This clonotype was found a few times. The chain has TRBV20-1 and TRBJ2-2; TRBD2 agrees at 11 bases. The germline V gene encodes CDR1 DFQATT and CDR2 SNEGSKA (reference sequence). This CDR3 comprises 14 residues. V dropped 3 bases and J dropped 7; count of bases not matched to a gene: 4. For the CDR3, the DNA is TGCAGTGCTAGGACTAGCGGGACCTACGGGGAGCTGTTTTTT. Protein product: CSARTSGTYGELFF.

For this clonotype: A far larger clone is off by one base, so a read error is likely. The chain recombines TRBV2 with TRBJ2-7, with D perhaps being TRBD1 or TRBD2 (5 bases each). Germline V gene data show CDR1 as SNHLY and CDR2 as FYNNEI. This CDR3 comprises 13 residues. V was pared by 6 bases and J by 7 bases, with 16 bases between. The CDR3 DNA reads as TGTGCCAGCAGGCCGGGGCCCGCGGATGAGCAGTACTTC. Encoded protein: CASRPGPADEQYF.

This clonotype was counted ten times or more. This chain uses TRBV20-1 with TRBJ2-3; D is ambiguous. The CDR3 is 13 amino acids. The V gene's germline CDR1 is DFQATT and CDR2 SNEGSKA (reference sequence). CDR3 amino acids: CRAASASTDTQYF. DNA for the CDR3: TGCAGGGCGGCTAGTGCTAGCACAGATACGCAGTATTTT.

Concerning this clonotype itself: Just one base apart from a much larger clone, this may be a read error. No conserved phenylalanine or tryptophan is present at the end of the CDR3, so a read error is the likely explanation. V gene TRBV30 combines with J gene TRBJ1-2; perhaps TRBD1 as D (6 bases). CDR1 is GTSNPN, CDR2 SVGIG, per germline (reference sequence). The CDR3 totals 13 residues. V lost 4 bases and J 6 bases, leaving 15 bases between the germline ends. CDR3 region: CAWTLWGANGYTS. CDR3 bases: TGTGCCTGGACTTTGTGGGGGGCGAATGGCTACACCTCC.

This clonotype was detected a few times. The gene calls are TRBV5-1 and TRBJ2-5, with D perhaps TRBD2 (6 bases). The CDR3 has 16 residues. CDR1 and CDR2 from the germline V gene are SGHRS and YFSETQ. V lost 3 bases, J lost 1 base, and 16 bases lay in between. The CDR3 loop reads CASSSSPGLGQETQYF. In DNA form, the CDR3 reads TGCGCCAGCAGCTCCTCTCCGGGACTGGGCCAAGAGACCCAGTACTTC. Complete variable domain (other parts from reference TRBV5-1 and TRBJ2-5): KAGVTQTPRYLIKTRGQQVTLSCSPISGHRSVSWYQQTPGQGLQFLFEYFSETQRNKGNFPGRFSGRQFSNSRSEMNVSTLELGDSALYLCASSSSPGLGQETQYFGPGTRLLVL.

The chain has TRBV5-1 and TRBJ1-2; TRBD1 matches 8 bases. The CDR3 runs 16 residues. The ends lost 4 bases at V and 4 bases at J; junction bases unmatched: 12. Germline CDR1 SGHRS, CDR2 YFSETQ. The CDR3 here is CASSPVTGGGSYGYTF. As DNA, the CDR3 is TGCGCCAGCAGCCCAGTAACAGGGGGAGGATCCTATGGCTACACCTTC.

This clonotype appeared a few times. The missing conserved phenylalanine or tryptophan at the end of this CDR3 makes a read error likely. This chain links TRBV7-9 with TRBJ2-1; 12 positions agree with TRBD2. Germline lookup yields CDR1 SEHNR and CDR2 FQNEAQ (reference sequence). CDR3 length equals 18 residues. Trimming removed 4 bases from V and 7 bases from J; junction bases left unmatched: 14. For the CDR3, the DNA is TGTGCCAGCAGCTCACCGCCCAGACTAGCGGGAGCTCGTAATGAGCAGTTCCTC. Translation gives CASSSPPRLAGARNEQFL.

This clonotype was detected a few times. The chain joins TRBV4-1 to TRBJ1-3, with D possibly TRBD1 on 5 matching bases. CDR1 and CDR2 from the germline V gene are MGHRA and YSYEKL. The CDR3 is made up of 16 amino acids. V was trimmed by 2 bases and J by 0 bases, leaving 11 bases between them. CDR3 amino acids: CASSQPTESSGNTIYF. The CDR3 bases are TGCGCCAGCAGCCAACCGACAGAATCCTCTGGAAACACCATATATTTT.

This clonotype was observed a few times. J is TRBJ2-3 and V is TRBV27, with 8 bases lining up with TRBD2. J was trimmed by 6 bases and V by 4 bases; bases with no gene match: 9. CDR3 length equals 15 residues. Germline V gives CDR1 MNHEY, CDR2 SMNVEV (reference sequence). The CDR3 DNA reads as TGTGCCAGCAGTTCCACTAGCGGCGCAGTGGATACGCAGTATTTT. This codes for CASSSTSGAVDTQYF.

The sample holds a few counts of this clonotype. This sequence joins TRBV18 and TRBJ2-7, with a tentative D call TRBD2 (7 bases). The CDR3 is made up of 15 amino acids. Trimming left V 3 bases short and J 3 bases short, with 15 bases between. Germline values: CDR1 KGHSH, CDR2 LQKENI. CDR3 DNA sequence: TGTGCCAGCTCACCCGGGGGGCTAGCGGTCTACGAGCAGTACTTC. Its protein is CASSPGGLAVYEQYF.

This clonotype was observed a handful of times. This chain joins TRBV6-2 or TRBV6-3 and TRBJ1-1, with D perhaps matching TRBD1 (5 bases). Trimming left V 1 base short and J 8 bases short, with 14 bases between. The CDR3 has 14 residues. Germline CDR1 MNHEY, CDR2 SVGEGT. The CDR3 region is CASSYFPDSPEAFF. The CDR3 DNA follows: TGTGCCAGCAGTTACTTCCCCGACAGCCCCGAAGCTTTCTTT.